These T cell receptor beta chains were read from a single sample in a study of monozygotic twins with inflammatory bowel disease. TCRdb reanalyzed the 5' RACE reads and collapses them to one entry per CDR3 protein, without DNA. The repertoire shows approximately 340,000 distinct CDR3 sequences; the top ten hold roughly 2%. The sequencing sample was made of blood. These receptors came from a human donor with ulcerative colitis or Crohn's disease, or a healthy co-twin of an affected twin (not recorded which). CDR3s include the opening cysteine and the closing phenylalanine or tryptophan. Fields, in order: CDR3 length, J gene, V gene, CDR3 protein.

>11|TRBJ2-2|TRBV5-1
CASSRPGELFF
>14|TRBJ1-2|TRBV27
CASSFSRTGPSYTF
>14|TRBJ1-2|TRBV9
CASSVDPINYGYTF
>12|TRBJ2-3|TRBV7-3
CASSLTSGPQYF
>16|TRBJ2-5|TRBV12-3/TRBV12-4
CASSFETAKGRETQYF
>13|TRBJ1-2|TRBV4-1
CASSQSGLGGYTF
>14|TRBJ1-1|TRBV24-1
CATSGTGGNTEAFF
>15|TRBJ2-3|TRBV4-3
CASSQDGTNLDTQYF
>17|TRBJ2-2|TRBV3-1
CASSQDLGTLNTGELFF
>14|TRBJ2-1|TRBV29-1
CSVRSGKTYNEQFF
>17|TRBJ1-5|TRBV20-1
CSARDRQGFGGNQPQHF
>14|TRBJ1-5|TRBV5-1
CASSSPGPSDPQHF
>16|TRBJ2-6|TRBV2
CASKGTGVSRANVLTF
>16|TRBJ2-3|TRBV2
CASSHVTSGGRDTQYF
>15|TRBJ1-6|TRBV3-1
CASSQIWQGNSPLHF
>14|TRBJ2-7|TRBV6-2/TRBV6-3
CASSRQVNGDEQYF
>14|TRBJ2-3|TRBV9
CASSTGGASDTQYF
>17|TRBJ2-7|TRBV7-8
CASILGPGLAKSYEQYF
>17|TRBJ2-2|TRBV4-1
CASSQEWDRVVTGELFF
>16|TRBJ1-5|TRBV6-1
CASTSRGAGSNQPQHF
>15|TRBJ1-1|TRBV9
CASSVGAGLNTEAFF
>16|TRBJ1-1|TRBV4-2
CASSQEGGSASTEAFF
>14|TRBJ2-2|TRBV11-2
CASTGRTDTGELFF
>15|TRBJ1-2|TRBV18
CASSPDRVGSGGYTF
>14|TRBJ2-2|TRBV29-1
CSAASGGNTGGLFF
>12|TRBJ1-3|TRBV5-1
CASSLVGDTIYF
>13|TRBJ2-7|TRBV20-1
CSARLAGAYEQYF
>13|TRBJ1-1|TRBV27
CASSFVGSTEAFF
>17|TRBJ2-7|TRBV6-2/TRBV6-3
CASSYWEGDLRWYEQYF
>14|TRBJ2-7|TRBV5-1
CASSFTSGRSEQYF
>12|TRBJ2-3|TRBV29-1
CSVVEGVDTQYF
>14|TRBJ1-2|TRBV7-9
CASSLEQNNYGYTF
>16|TRBJ2-1|TRBV5-1
CASSAKGSGGKHKQFF
>15|TRBJ2-3|TRBV4-3
CASSRRGGELDTQYF
>14|TRBJ2-1|TRBV6-5
CASRPSDVTNEQFF
>14|TRBJ2-1|TRBV6-5
CASSYRASYNEQFF
>15|TRBJ2-5|TRBV14
CASSLRLAGVETQYF
>16|TRBJ1-5|TRBV18
CASSPTTTGLGQPQHF
>15|TRBJ1-6|TRBV20-1
CSANPGGKGSSPLHF
>15|TRBJ2-1|TRBV10-2
CASSERLAPADEQFF
>13|TRBJ1-1|TRBV3-1
CASSQVTGGSAFF
>13|TRBJ2-3|TRBV19
CASSKSDTDTQYF
>15|TRBJ2-7|TRBV6-1
CASSDAGTGTYEQYF
>13|TRBJ2-2|TRBV6-2/TRBV6-3
CASSLQWAGELFF
>14|TRBJ1-1|TRBV6-1
CASSEAFWRAGAFF
>15|TRBJ1-4|TRBV7-2
CASSLWGQGGEKLFF
>15|TRBJ2-7|TRBV7-8
CASSLVGGSTYEQYF